What follows are 28 T cell receptor beta chains derived from one specimen sequenced in a study of lymphopenia after photon versus proton radiotherapy. Assay used: immunoSEQ multiplex PCR; TCRdb lists only in-frame clones, some missing. The sample yields roughly 17,000 clones, roughly 84% seen once. This specimen was peripheral blood, taken from a patient treated with proton-based radiotherapy. These receptors were taken from a man aged 65-85 years with pancreatic cancer.

The J gene is TRBJ2-2, the V gene TRBV29-1; D unresolved. V lost 4 bases and J 4 bases, leaving 13 bases between the germline ends. In germline, CDR1 is SQVTM, CDR2 ANQGSEA. The CDR3 totals 14 residues. The CDR3 region is CSVGAVGGTGELFF. The CDR3 DNA sequence: TGCAGCGTTGGTGCGGTGGGCGGCACCGGGGAGCTGTTTTTT.

The chain links TRBV30 to TRBJ1-2; D might be TRBD1 (6 bases). V was clipped by 3 bases and J by 4 bases, with 12 bases between them. Germline-derived CDR1 and CDR2 are GTSNPN and SVGIG (reference sequence). The CDR3 is 13 amino acids. In DNA, the CDR3 is TGTGCCTGGAGCTCACAGGGAGGCTATGGCTACACCTTC. Amino acids: CAWSSQGGYGYTF.

This chain links TRBV30 with TRBJ2-4; unclear D gene. Trimming left V 2 bases short and J 5 bases short, with 4 bases between. The CDR3 is 11 residues long. The germline V gene encodes CDR1 GTSNPN and CDR2 SVGIG (reference sequence). CDR3 nucleotide sequence: TGTGCCTGGAGTACGGAAAACATTCAGTACTTC. Translating it yields CAWSTENIQYF.

V gene TRBV7-3 combines with J gene TRBJ2-1, with 7 nucleotides matching TRBD2. The length of the CDR3 is 15 residues. Germline trimming cut 1 base from V and 6 bases from J; bases unmatched to any gene: 6. CDR1 is SGHTA and CDR2 is FQGTGA in the germline V gene. Here the CDR3 reads CASSLKYGGSNEQFF. The DNA of the CDR3 is TGTGCCAGCAGCTTAAAGTACGGCGGGAGCAATGAGCAGTTCTTC.

This sequence joins TRBV7-2 and TRBJ1-5; 7 nucleotides match TRBD1. The CDR3 spans 14 residues. Germline-derived CDR1 and CDR2 are SGHTA and FQGNSA. With V trimmed by 5 bases and J by 6 bases, 7 bases remained unmatched. CDR3 bases: TGTGCCAGCAGCCCAGGGGGGCAGATTCAGCCCCAGCATTTT. This encodes CASSPGGQIQPQHF.

The chain employs TRBV19 and TRBJ2-1; no clear D. The CDR3 runs to 14 residues. Trimming pared 7 bases from V and 0 bases from J, leaving 10 bases between. Looked up from germline, CDR1 is LNHDA and CDR2 is SQIVND (reference sequence). The CDR3 is CASKMDLSYNEQFF. In nucleotides, the CDR3 is TGTGCCAGTAAGATGGACCTCTCCTACAATGAGCAGTTCTTC.

The V call is TRBV12-5, the J call TRBJ2-5, with D possibly TRBD1 on 6 matching bases. CDR3 size: 12 residues. V dropped 11 bases and J dropped 7 bases, with 17 bases sitting between them. CDR1 is LGHNT, CDR2 FRNRAP, per germline. CDR3 sequence (DNA): TGTGCTGGGGGCAGGGACACTGGGACCCAGTACTTC. It translates to CAGGRDTGTQYF.

This rearrangement joins TRBV4-1 to TRBJ1-1, with no clear D. The CDR3 is 13 residues long. V lost 0 bases to trimming and J lost 7 bases, with 9 bases between them. Germline V gene sequence: CDR1 MGHRA, CDR2 YSYEKL. The CDR3 sequence is CASSQDLAREAFF. DNA of the CDR3: TGCGCCAGCAGCCAAGATTTGGCGCGTGAAGCTTTCTTT.

This clone appeared a few times. The J gene is TRBJ1-2, the V gene TRBV29-1; D is undetermined. Per germline, CDR1 SQVTM and CDR2 ANQGSEA. The V end was cut by 1 base, the J end by 2 bases, with 5 bases between. The CDR3 totals 12 residues. CDR3 in amino acids: CSVEGDNYGYTF. Here the CDR3 DNA reads TGCAGCGTTGAAGGTGACAACTATGGCTACACCTTC.

The chain uses TRBV28 and TRBJ1-2; 7 positions agree with TRBD1. The CDR3 consists of 14 residues. Per the germline V gene, CDR1 is MDHEN and CDR2 is SYDVKM. J lost 7 bases, V lost 4 bases, and 9 bases had no gene match. The CDR3 loop reads CASSSPQGRPGYTF. The CDR3, as DNA: TGTGCCAGCAGTTCCCCACAGGGGCGGCCTGGCTACACCTTC.

The chain's CDR3 is CASSFTSEQGIDGYTF. In nucleotides, the CDR3 is TGTGCCAGCAGTTTTACGTCCGAACAGGGGATCGATGGCTACACCTTC. The J gene is TRBJ1-2, the V gene TRBV6-5; 7 bases are a match to TRBD1. V was pared by 4 bases and J by 6 bases, with 14 bases of the junction left unmatched. This CDR3 region has 16 residues. CDR1 MNHEY and CDR2 SVGAGI come from the germline V gene.

This clone is large within its sample. CDR3 region: CASSNRDRASYEQYF. CDR3 bases: TGTGCCAGCAGCAACCGGGACAGGGCCTCCTACGAGCAGTACTTC. This chain links TRBV5-5 with TRBJ2-7, with 9 bases fitting TRBD1. The V gene end was trimmed by 4 bases and the J gene end by 0 bases; junction bases not matched to a gene: 5. Germline CDR1 SGHKS, CDR2 YYEKEE (reference sequence). CDR3 length: 15 amino acids.

This rearrangement joins TRBV7-2 to TRBJ2-7; D gene ambiguous. Trimming pared 1 base from V and 7 bases from J, leaving 11 bases between. Germline V lookup: CDR1 SGHTA, CDR2 FQGNSA. The CDR3 is 13 residues long. The CDR3 sequence: CASSLGAGTEQYF. The CDR3 coding sequence is TGTGCCAGCAGCTTAGGGGCAGGTACGGAGCAGTACTTC.

CDR3 amino acids: CASSVRTGVNTIYF. Here the CDR3 DNA reads TGTGCCAGCAGCGTTAGGACAGGGGTCAACACCATATATTTT. The chain combines TRBV9 with TRBJ1-3; 9 bases are a match to TRBD1. This CDR3 contains 14 residues. V was clipped by 2 bases and J by 7 bases; unmatched bases: 4. Germline values: CDR1 SGDLS, CDR2 YYNGEE.

This chain links TRBV9 with TRBJ2-6; the match to TRBD2 covers 9 bases. CDR1 SGDLS and CDR2 YYNGEE come from the germline V gene. Germline trimming cut 4 bases from V and 3 bases from J; bases unmatched to any gene: 2. The CDR3 loop spans 15 amino acids. CDR3 DNA sequence: TGTGCCAGCAGCTGGACTAGCGTTGGGGCCAACGTCCTGACTTTC. Amino acids: CASSWTSVGANVLTF.

This clone was seen a single time. CDR3 residues: CASTSAETETQYF. Written as DNA, the CDR3 is TGTGCCAGCACCTCAGCGGAAACCGAGACCCAGTACTTC. V gene TRBV6-5 combines with J gene TRBJ2-5, with D tentatively TRBD2 (5 bases). CDR3 size: 13 residues. Between the trimmed V and J ends, which lost 7 bases and 5 bases, there was a span of 14 bases. Germline V CDR1 and CDR2: MNHEY, SVGAGI.

The chain joins TRBV4-2 to TRBJ2-2; the match to TRBD1 covers 7 bases. Germline V gene data show CDR1 as LGHNA and CDR2 as YNFKEQ. V shed 0 bases and J 2 bases; nucleotides not matched to a gene: 6. The CDR3 contains 17 residues. The DNA of the CDR3 is TGTGCCAGCAGCCAAGAAAGGGGGCGAGCAAACACCGGGGAGCTGTTTTTT. Translated: CASSQERGRANTGELFF.

This clone was counted once. V is TRBV18 and J is TRBJ1-3; TRBD1 might be the D (6 bases). Germline V gene lookup returns CDR1 KGHSH and CDR2 LQKENI. The V gene lost 4 bases and the J gene lost 0 bases, with 13 bases spanning the gap. The CDR3 totals 16 residues. The CDR3 here is CASSLPTGHSGNTIYF. The CDR3 DNA reads as TGTGCCAGCTCACTCCCGACAGGACACTCTGGAAACACCATATATTTT.

The rearrangement links TRBV19 to TRBJ1-3; TRBD1 matches at 9 bases. From germline, CDR1 is LNHDA and CDR2 SQIVND (reference sequence). The CDR3 contains 16 residues. V dropped 6 bases and J dropped 2; count of bases not matched to a gene: 8. CDR3 coding DNA: TGTGCCAGTAGGGACAGGGGCCTTTGGGCTGGAAACACCATATATTTT. This encodes CASRDRGLWAGNTIYF.

CDR3 coding DNA: TGTGCCAGCAGCTTGGAACAGGGGACTTCGCACACCGGGGAGCTGTTTTTT. It encodes CASSLEQGTSHTGELFF. V usage is TRBV5-4 and J usage is TRBJ2-2; TRBD1 is a possible D gene (7 bases). Germline V CDR1 and CDR2: SGHNT, YYREEE (reference sequence). The CDR3 loop spans 17 amino acids. V lost 0 bases and J lost 3, with 15 bases in between.

The V call is TRBV5-4, the J call TRBJ1-2, with D possibly matching TRBD1 (6 bases). Trimming took 3 bases from V and 4 from J, leaving 16 bases between them. The CDR3 consists of 15 residues. Germline-derived CDR1 and CDR2 are SGHNT and YYREEE (reference sequence). This chain's CDR3 is CASSSTDRPSYGYTF. The CDR3 nucleotides are TGTGCCAGCAGCTCGACGGACAGACCGAGCTATGGCTACACCTTC.

This chain links TRBV10-3 with TRBJ1-5; D not certain. V lost 2 bases and J lost 3, with 5 bases in between. CDR1 and CDR2 (germline): ENHRY, SYGVKD. CDR3 size: 13 residues. CDR3 loop: CAISEGPNQPQHF. The CDR3 DNA is TGTGCCATCAGTGAGGGACCCAATCAGCCCCAGCATTTT.

This chain uses TRBV4-2 with TRBJ1-4, with TRBD1 matching 7 bases. Germline CDR1 reads LGHNA; CDR2 reads YNFKEQ. With V trimmed by 3 bases and J by 7 bases, 8 bases remained unmatched. The CDR3 is 15 amino acids. CDR3 sequence (DNA): TGTGCCAGCAGCCATTCGACAGGGTCTGGTGAAAAACTGTTTTTT. Translation: CASSHSTGSGEKLFF.

The chain uses TRBV7-9 and TRBJ2-3; 10 bases are a match to TRBD2. Per the germline V gene, CDR1 is SEHNR and CDR2 is FQNEAQ (reference sequence). V gave up 10 bases and J gave up 7 bases; unmatched junction bases: 23. The CDR3 has 18 residues. The CDR3 sequence is CATSGSSGRAEALNTQYF. DNA for the CDR3: TGTGCCACCTCGGGTTCCAGCGGGAGGGCCGAGGCACTGAATACGCAGTATTTT.

A single count supports this clone. This rearrangement joins TRBV29-1 to TRBJ2-3; D tentatively fits TRBD1 or TRBD2 (5 bases each). Germline CDR1 is SQVTM and CDR2 is ANQGSEA. The CDR3 spans 12 residues. V was cut by 8 bases and J by 0 bases, with 9 bases left in between. CDR3 DNA sequence: TGCAGCTCCCGGGACAGCACAGATACGCAGTATTTT. Translated, it gives CSSRDSTDTQYF.

This sequence joins TRBV2 and TRBJ1-2; no clear D. From germline, CDR1 is SNHLY and CDR2 FYNNEI. The CDR3 is made up of 15 amino acids. V lost 2 bases and J 4 bases, leaving 14 bases between the germline ends. CDR3: CASSERVGSSYGYTF. For the CDR3, the DNA is TGTGCCAGCAGTGAACGAGTCGGCAGCTCCTATGGCTACACCTTC.

The chain has TRBV6-5 and TRBJ2-2; TRBD1 aligns across 10 bases. V trimming: 7 bases; J trimming: 4 bases; junction bases outside the gene matches: 6. CDR1 is MNHEY and CDR2 is SVGAGI in the germline V gene. The CDR3 totals 15 residues. CDR3 nucleotides: TGTGCCAGCAATAGACAGGGGGCTGGCACCGGGGAGCTGTTTTTT. Translated, it gives CASNRQGAGTGELFF.

The chain carries TRBV28 and TRBJ2-7; 7 bases are a match to TRBD2. Trimming took 6 bases from V and 4 from J; bases not matched to a gene: 9. The CDR3 length is 14 residues. Per the germline V gene, CDR1 is MDHEN and CDR2 is SYDVKM. This chain's CDR3 is CASRDSLAVYEQYF. The CDR3 region has the DNA TGTGCCAGCAGAGATTCCCTAGCGGTATACGAGCAGTACTTC.